Below, one T cell receptor beta chain is given with its context. What it recognizes is unknown. The entry originates in a study of cytomegalovirus exposure and HLA in healthy donors. Study-wide points: HLA alleles were associated with roughly 15,000 TCR beta sequences in a later analysis at 0.05 false discovery rate. Certain sequence variants were highly shared and formed a cluster, and this cluster was likely a sequencing artifact.

The CDR3 has 15 residues. V was trimmed by 0 bases and J by 3 bases, leaving 9 bases between them. Germline assignment: CDR1 ENHRY and CDR2 SYGVKD. The PCR used 60 Vbeta and 13 Jbeta primers. Per the original data handling: Later analysis identified approximately 80 million unique TCR beta chains, some 10 million shared. Assay: immunoSEQ multiplex PCR; the TCRdb copy retains only in-frame clones and omits some. The V and J calls and clone size were taken over from that table, and D and trimming were inferred from the DNA. The sample lists about 190,000 clones; under 85% were seen once. Sequencing was done on a sample of PBMCs. V is TRBV10-3 and J is TRBJ1-5; no clear D. The clonotype comes from a woman aged 18-29 years in good health and CMV-seronegative. The CDR3 DNA reads TGTGCCATCAGTGAGTCTTCCCGAGTCAATCAGCCCCAGCATTTT. Translated: CAISESSRVNQPQHF.